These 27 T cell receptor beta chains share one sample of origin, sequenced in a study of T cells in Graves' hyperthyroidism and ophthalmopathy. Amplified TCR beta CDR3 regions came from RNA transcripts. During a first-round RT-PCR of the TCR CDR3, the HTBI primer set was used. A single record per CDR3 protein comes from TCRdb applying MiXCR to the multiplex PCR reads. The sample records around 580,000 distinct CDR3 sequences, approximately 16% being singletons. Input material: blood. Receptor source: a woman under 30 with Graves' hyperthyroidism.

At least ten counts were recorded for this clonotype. The CDR3 here is CASSAPVPGQGTGANVLTF. The CDR3 region has the DNA TGTGCCAGCAGCGCCCCCGTCCCGGGACAGGGTACGGGGGCCAACGTCCTGACTTTC. This chain links TRBV2 with TRBJ2-6; 9 bases fit TRBD1. CDR3 length: 19 amino acids. Losses at the gene ends were 6 bases for V and 4 bases for J; bases not matched to a gene: 16. Germline V gene sequence: CDR1 SNHLY, CDR2 FYNNEI.

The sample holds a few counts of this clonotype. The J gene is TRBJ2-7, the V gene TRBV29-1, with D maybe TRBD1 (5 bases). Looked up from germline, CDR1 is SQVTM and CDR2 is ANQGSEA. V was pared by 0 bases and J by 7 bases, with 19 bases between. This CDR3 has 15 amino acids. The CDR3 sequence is CSVEDISLFKGEQYF. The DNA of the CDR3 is TGCAGCGTTGAAGATATAAGTCTATTTAAGGGGGAGCAGTACTTC.

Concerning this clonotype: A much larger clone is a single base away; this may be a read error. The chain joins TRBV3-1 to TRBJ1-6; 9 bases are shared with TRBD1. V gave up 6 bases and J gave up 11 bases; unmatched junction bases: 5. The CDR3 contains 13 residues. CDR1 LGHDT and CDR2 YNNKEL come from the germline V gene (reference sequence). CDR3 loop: CASSGQGSPPLHF. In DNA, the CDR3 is TGTGCCAGCAGTGGACAGGGGAGTCCACCCCTCCACTTT.

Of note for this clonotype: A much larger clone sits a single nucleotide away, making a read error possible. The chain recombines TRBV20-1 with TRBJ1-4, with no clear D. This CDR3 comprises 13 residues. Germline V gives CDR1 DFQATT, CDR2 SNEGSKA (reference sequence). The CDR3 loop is CSATAKAGEKLIF. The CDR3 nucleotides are TGCAGTGCTACGGCGAAGGCCGGCGAAAAACTGATTTTT.

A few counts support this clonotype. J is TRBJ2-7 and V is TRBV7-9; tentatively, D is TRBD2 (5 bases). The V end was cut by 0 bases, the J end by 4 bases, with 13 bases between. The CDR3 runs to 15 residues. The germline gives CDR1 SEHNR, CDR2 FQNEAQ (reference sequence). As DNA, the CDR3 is TGTGCCAGCAGCTTAGCTTCCGGGAATCATTACGAGCAGTACTTC. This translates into CASSLASGNHYEQYF. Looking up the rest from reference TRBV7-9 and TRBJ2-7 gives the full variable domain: DTGVSQNPRHKITKRGQNVTFRCDPISEHNRLYWYRQTLGQGPEFLTYFQNEAQLEKSRLLSDRFSAERPKGSFSTLEIQRTEQGDSAMYLCASSLASGNHYEQYFGPGTRLTVT.

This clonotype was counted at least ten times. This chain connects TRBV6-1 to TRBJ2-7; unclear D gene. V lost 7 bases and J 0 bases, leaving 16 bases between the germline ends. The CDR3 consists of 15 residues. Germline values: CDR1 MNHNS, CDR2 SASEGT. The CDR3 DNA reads TGTGCCAGCAAGGCAAGACATCTCGTCTCCTACGAGCAGTACTTC. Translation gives CASKARHLVSYEQYF.

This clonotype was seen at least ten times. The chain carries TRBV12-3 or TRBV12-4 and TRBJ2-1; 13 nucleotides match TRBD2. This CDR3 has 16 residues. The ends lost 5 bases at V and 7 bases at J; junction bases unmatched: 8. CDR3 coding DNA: TGTGCCAGCAGTCTAACTACTAGCGGGAGGGCTAATGAGCAGTTCTTC. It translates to CASSLTTSGRANEQFF.

The CDR3 DNA reads as TGTGCCAGCAGCTTAGAAACCCTTGGCTACACCTTC. It is translated as CASSLETLGYTF. This rearrangement joins TRBV7-9 to TRBJ1-2; D remains ambiguous. V was pared by 1 base and J by 7 bases, with 7 bases between. CDR1 and CDR2 (germline): SEHNR, FQNEAQ (reference sequence). The CDR3 length is 12 residues.

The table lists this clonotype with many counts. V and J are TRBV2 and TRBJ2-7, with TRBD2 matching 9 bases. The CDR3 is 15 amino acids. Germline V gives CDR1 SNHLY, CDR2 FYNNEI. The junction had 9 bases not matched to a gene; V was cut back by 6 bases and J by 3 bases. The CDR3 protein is CASREAAGGLYEQYF. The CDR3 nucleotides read TGTGCCAGCAGAGAGGCAGCGGGGGGCCTCTACGAGCAGTACTTC.

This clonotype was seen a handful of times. The CDR3 sequence is CSARTSGVYEQYF. DNA of the CDR3: TGCAGTGCCCGGACTAGCGGGGTATACGAGCAGTACTTC. This sequence joins TRBV20-1 and TRBJ2-7, with 12 bases lining up with TRBD2. The CDR3 length is 13 residues. Trimming at V came to 6 bases and at J to 4 bases, leaving 4 bases not matched to a gene. CDR1 DFQATT and CDR2 SNEGSKA come from the germline V gene (reference sequence).

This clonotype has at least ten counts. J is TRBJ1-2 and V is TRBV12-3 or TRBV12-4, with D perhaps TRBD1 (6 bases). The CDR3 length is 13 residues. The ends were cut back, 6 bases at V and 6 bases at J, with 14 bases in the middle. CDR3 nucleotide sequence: TGTGCCAGCAGCTTGCTGGGGGGGCATGGCTACACCTTC. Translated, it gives CASSLLGGHGYTF.

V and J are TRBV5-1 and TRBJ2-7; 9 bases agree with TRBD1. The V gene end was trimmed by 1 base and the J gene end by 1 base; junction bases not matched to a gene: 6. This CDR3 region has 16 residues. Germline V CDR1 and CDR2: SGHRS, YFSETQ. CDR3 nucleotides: TGCGCCAGCAGCTTGAATCCCGGACAGGGGTCCTACGAGCAGTACTTC. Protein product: CASSLNPGQGSYEQYF.

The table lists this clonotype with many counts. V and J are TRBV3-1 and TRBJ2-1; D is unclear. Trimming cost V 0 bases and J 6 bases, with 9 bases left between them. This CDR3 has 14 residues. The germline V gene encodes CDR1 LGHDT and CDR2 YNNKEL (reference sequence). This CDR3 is CASSQDVVVNEQFF. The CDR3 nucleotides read TGTGCCAGCAGCCAAGATGTCGTGGTCAATGAGCAGTTCTTC.

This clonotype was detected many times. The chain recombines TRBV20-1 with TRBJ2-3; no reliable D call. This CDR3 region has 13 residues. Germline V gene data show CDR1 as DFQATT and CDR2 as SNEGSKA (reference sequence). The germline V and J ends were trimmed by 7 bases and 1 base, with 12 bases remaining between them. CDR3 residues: CSGLGRGTDTQYF. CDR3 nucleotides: TGCAGTGGTCTAGGTCGGGGCACAGATACGCAGTATTTT.

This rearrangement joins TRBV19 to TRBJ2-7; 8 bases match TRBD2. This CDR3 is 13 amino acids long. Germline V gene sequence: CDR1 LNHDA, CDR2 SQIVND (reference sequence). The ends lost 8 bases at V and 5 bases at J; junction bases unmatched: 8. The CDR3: CASVGRARDEQYF. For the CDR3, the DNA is TGTGCCAGTGTCGGGAGGGCCAGAGACGAGCAGTACTTC.

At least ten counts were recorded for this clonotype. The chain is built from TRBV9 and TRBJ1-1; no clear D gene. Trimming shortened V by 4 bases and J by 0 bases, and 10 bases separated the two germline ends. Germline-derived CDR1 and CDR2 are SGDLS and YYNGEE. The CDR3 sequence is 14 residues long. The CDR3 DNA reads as TGTGCCAGCAGCCTCGAGGAGATGAACACTGAAGCTTTCTTT. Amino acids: CASSLEEMNTEAFF.

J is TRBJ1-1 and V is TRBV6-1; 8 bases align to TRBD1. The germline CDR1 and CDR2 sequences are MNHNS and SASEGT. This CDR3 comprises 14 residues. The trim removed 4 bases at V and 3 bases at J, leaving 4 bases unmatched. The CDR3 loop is CASSGQQGDTEAFF. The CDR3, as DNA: TGTGCCAGCAGTGGGCAACAGGGGGACACTGAAGCTTTCTTT.

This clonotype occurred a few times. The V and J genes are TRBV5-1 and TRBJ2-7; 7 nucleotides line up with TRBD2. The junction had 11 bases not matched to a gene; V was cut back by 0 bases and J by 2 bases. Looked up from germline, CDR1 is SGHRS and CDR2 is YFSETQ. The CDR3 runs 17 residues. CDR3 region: CASSLGPLARKAYEQYF. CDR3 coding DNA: TGCGCCAGCAGCTTGGGCCCACTAGCGAGAAAGGCCTACGAGCAGTACTTC.

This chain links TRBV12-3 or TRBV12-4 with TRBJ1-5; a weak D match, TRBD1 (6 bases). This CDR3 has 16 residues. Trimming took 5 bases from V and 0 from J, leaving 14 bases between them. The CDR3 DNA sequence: TGTGCCAGCAGTGCCCAGGGGTTCGATAGCAATCAGCCCCAGCATTTT. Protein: CASSAQGFDSNQPQHF.

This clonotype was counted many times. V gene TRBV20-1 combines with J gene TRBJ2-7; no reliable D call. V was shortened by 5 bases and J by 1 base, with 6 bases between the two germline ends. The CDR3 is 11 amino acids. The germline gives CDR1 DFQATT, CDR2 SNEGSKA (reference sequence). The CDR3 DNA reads TGCAGTGCTGGGCCGTCCTACGAGCAGTACTTC. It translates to CSAGPSYEQYF.

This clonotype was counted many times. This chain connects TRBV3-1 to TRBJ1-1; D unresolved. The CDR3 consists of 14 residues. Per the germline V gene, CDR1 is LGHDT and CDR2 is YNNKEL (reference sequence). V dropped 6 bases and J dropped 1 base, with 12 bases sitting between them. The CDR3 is CASRRGLGNTEAFF. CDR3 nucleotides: TGTGCCAGCAGACGGGGTCTGGGGAACACTGAAGCTTTCTTT. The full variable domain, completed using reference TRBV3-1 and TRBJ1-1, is DTAVSQTPKYLVTQMGNDKSIKCEQNLGHDTMYWYKQDSKKFLKIMFSYNNKELIINETVPNRFSPKSPDKAHLNLHINSLELGDSAVYFCASRRGLGNTEAFFGQGTRLTVV.

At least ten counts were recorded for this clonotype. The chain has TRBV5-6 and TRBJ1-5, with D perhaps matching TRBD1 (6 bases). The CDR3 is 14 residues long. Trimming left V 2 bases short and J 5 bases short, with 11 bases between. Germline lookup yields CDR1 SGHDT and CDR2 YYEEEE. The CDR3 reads CASSLFEGDQPQHF. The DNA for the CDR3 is TGTGCCAGCAGCTTATTCGAGGGGGATCAGCCCCAGCATTTT.

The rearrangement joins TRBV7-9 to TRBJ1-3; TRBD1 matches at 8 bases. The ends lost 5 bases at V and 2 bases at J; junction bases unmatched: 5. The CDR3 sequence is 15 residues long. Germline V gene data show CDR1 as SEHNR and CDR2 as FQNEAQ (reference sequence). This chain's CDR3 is CASSLKTGAGNTIYF. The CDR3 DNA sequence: TGTGCCAGCAGCCTTAAGACAGGGGCTGGAAACACCATATATTTT.

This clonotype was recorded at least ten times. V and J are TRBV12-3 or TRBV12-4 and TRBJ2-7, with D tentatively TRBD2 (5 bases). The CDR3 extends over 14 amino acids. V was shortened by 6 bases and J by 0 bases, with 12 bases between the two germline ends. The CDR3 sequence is CASSPAGYSYEQYF. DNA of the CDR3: TGTGCCAGCAGCCCCGCGGGCTACTCCTACGAGCAGTACTTC.

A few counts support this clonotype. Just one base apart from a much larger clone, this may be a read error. CDR3 protein: CVSSPGSSYEQYF. Here the CDR3 DNA reads TGTGTCAGCTCACCAGGGAGCTCCTACGAGCAGTACTTC. The chain links TRBV18 to TRBJ2-7; D possibly uses TRBD1 or TRBD2 (5 bases each). This CDR3 is 13 amino acids long. The germline gives CDR1 KGHSH, CDR2 LQKENI.

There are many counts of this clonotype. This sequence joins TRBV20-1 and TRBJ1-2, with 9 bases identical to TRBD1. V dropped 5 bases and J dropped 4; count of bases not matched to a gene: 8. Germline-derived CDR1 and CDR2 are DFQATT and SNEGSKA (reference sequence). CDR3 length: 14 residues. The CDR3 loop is CSASGTGFAYGYTF. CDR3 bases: TGCAGTGCTTCCGGGACAGGGTTCGCCTATGGCTACACCTTC.

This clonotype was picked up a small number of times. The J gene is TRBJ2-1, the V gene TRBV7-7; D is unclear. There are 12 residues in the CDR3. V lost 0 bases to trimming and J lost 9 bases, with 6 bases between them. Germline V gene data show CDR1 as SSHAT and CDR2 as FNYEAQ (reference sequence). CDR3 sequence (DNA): TGTGCCAGCAGCTTAGCGCATGGTGAGCAGTTCTTC. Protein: CASSLAHGEQFF.